Given below is one T cell receptor beta chain in context. Its antigen is not identified. Measured with immunoSEQ multiplex PCR; TCRdb has only the in-frame clones, and not every one. The data show just over 25,000 clones, approximately 90% seen once. These data originate in a study of chemoradiotherapy in HPV16-positive cancers. Across the study: Functional T-cell assays on a couple of HPV16-positive patients' cells defined candidate HPV-specific clones and common TCR motifs.

Per germline, CDR1 SQVTM and CDR2 ANQGSEA. V gave up 6 bases and J gave up 3 bases, with 18 bases separating them. This CDR3 has 14 amino acids. Findings of the study overall: Candidate HPV-specific clones and E7-related TCR motifs grew in tumor during treatment. The functional HPV-specific definition rests on just a couple of HPV16-positive patients.

Over chemoradiotherapy, repertoires were sampled more than once. The gene calls are TRBV29-1 and TRBJ2-7; weak D call: TRBD1 (6 bases). The sequences come from blood, collected from a patient who underwent chemoradiotherapy. The sequence derives from a human donor with HPV-associated anogenital cancer. The CDR3 is CSVDVGTPFYEQYF. The CDR3 region has the DNA TGCAGCGTGGACGTAGGGACACCCTTCTACGAGCAGTACTTC.